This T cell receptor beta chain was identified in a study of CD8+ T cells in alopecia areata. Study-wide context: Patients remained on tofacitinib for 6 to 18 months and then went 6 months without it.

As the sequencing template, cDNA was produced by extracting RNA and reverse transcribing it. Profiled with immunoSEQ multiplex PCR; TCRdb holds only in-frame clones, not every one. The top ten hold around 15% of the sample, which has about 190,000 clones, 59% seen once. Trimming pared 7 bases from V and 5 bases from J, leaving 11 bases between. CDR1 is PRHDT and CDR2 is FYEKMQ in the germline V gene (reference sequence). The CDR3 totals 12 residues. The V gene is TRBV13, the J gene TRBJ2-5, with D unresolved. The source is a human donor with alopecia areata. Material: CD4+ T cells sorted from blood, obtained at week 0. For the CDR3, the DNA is TGTGCCAGCAAAACCGTTCTGGAGACCCAGTACTTC. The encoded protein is CASKTVLETQYF.